These T cell receptor beta chains were read from a single sample in a study of blood T cell repertoires in COVID-19. Assay used: immunoSEQ multiplex PCR; TCRdb lists only in-frame clones, some missing. This sample has fewer than 500,000 clones; roughly 90% occur once, and the top ten carry roughly 1.4%. What was sequenced was peripheral blood. The source is a woman aged 25 to 39 with active or convalescent COVID-19. The CDR3 runs from the conserved cysteine through the conserved F or W. A D gene is named only where the DNA matches it firmly. Rows give clone size only sometimes, using once, few, many, or a class for an expanded clone.

len: 18
abundance: -
j_gene: TRBJ1-4
v_gene: TRBV19
d_gene: -
CDR3aa: CASSIMGTRGSANEKLFF
CDR3nt: TGTGCCAGTAGTATAATGGGGACCCGGGGGTCGGCTAATGAAAAACTGTTTTTT

len: 13
abundance: -
j_gene: TRBJ1-4
v_gene: TRBV2
d_gene: -
CDR3aa: CASRRQTREKLFF
CDR3nt: TGTGCCAGCAGGAGACAGACAAGGGAAAAACTGTTTTTT

len: 13
abundance: once
j_gene: TRBJ2-2
v_gene: TRBV9
d_gene: -
CDR3aa: CASSETATGELFF
CDR3nt: TGTGCCAGCAGCGAGACAGCTACCGGGGAGCTGTTTTTT

len: 15
abundance: -
j_gene: TRBJ1-6
v_gene: TRBV16
d_gene: -
CDR3aa: CASSQRQGSNSPLHF
CDR3nt: TGTGCCAGCAGCCAGCGGCAGGGGAGTAATTCACCCCTCCACTTT

len: 15
abundance: -
j_gene: TRBJ1-1
v_gene: TRBV18
d_gene: -
CDR3aa: CASSPFGGGNTEAFF
CDR3nt: TGTGCCAGCTCACCATTCGGGGGAGGGAACACTGAAGCTTTCTTT

len: 15
abundance: -
j_gene: TRBJ2-7
v_gene: TRBV14
d_gene: TRBD1
CDR3aa: CASSQTGTGIYEQYF
CDR3nt: TGTGCCAGCAGCCAAACCGGGACAGGGATCTACGAGCAGTACTTC

len: 12
abundance: -
j_gene: TRBJ1-2
v_gene: TRBV25-1
d_gene: -
CDR3aa: CASRENLYGYTF
CDR3nt: TGTGCCAGCAGAGAGAACTTGTATGGCTACACCTTC

len: 14
abundance: -
j_gene: TRBJ1-6
v_gene: TRBV6-5
d_gene: TRBD1
CDR3aa: CASSPTGGRTPLHF
CDR3nt: TGTGCCAGCAGCCCGACAGGGGGGAGGACACCCCTCCACTTT

len: 11
abundance: -
j_gene: TRBJ1-1
v_gene: TRBV3-1/TRBV3-2
d_gene: TRBD1
CDR3aa: CASTGGPEAFF
CDR3nt: TGTGCCAGTACAGGGGGTCCTGAAGCTTTCTTT

len: 18
abundance: -
j_gene: TRBJ1-5
v_gene: TRBV19
d_gene: -
CDR3aa: CASSNPSMTGWNDQPQHF
CDR3nt: TGTGCCAGTAGTAACCCTTCAATGACAGGTTGGAACGACCAGCCCCAGCATTTT

len: 10
abundance: -
j_gene: TRBJ1-1
v_gene: TRBV5-4
d_gene: -
CDR3aa: CASSFGELVF
CDR3nt: TGTGCCAGCAGCTTCGGGGAGCTTGTCTTT

len: 14
abundance: -
j_gene: TRBJ2-1
v_gene: TRBV11-2
d_gene: TRBD2
CDR3aa: CASSSPGFGREGFF
CDR3nt: TGTGCCAGCAGCTCCCCCGGGTTTGGGCGGGAGGGTTTCTTC

len: 13
abundance: -
j_gene: TRBJ2-7
v_gene: TRBV6-5
d_gene: -
CDR3aa: CASRTTNGHEQYF
CDR3nt: TGTGCCAGCAGAACTACCAACGGCCACGAGCAGTACTTC

len: 16
abundance: -
j_gene: TRBJ2-7
v_gene: TRBV7-9
d_gene: -
CDR3aa: CASSPLTGPPDYEQYF
CDR3nt: TGTGCCAGCAGCCCCCTCACAGGGCCTCCGGACTACGAGCAGTACTTC

len: 13
abundance: -
j_gene: TRBJ1-1
v_gene: TRBV30
d_gene: -
CDR3aa: CAWSIGENTEAFF
CDR3nt: TGTGCCTGGAGTATAGGGGAGAACACTGAAGCTTTCTTT

len: 15
abundance: -
j_gene: TRBJ1-4
v_gene: TRBV29-1
d_gene: -
CDR3aa: CSVEDVGVGNEKLFF
CDR3nt: TGCAGCGTTGAAGATGTAGGGGTTGGTAATGAAAAACTGTTTTTT

len: 16
abundance: -
j_gene: TRBJ1-4
v_gene: TRBV10-2
d_gene: -
CDR3aa: CASSEKHIFANEKLFF
CDR3nt: TGCGCCAGCAGTGAAAAACACATATTCGCTAATGAAAAACTGTTTTTT

len: 18
abundance: -
j_gene: TRBJ2-3
v_gene: TRBV4-2
d_gene: TRBD1
CDR3aa: CASSQDWTVGTGRDTQYF
CDR3nt: TGTGCCAGCAGCCAAGATTGGACGGTCGGGACAGGTCGGGATACGCAGTATTTT

len: 15
abundance: -
j_gene: TRBJ2-3
v_gene: TRBV10-3
d_gene: TRBD2
CDR3aa: CAISGSGSGSDTQYF
CDR3nt: TGTGCCATCAGTGGTAGCGGGAGCGGGTCAGATACGCAGTATTTT

len: 14
abundance: -
j_gene: TRBJ2-6
v_gene: TRBV15
d_gene: TRBD1
CDR3aa: CATSRDRVANVLTF
CDR3nt: TGTGCCACCAGCCGGGACAGGGTGGCCAACGTCCTGACTTTC

len: 15
abundance: -
j_gene: TRBJ1-1
v_gene: TRBV6-5
d_gene: TRBD1
CDR3aa: CASSSGDRGNTEAFF
CDR3nt: TGTGCCAGCAGTTCAGGGGACAGGGGGAACACTGAAGCTTTCTTT

len: 17
abundance: -
j_gene: TRBJ2-7
v_gene: TRBV6-1
d_gene: TRBD2
CDR3aa: CASSESVRERDPYEQYF
CDR3nt: TGTGCCAGCAGTGAATCGGTCCGGGAGCGGGATCCCTACGAGCAGTACTTC

len: 12
abundance: -
j_gene: TRBJ1-1
v_gene: TRBV6-5
d_gene: TRBD1
CDR3aa: CASRWQGGEAFF
CDR3nt: TGTGCCTCAAGATGGCAGGGGGGTGAAGCTTTCTTT

len: 19
abundance: -
j_gene: TRBJ2-6
v_gene: TRBV10-3
d_gene: TRBD2
CDR3aa: CAISDSRLAGAYGANVLTF
CDR3nt: TGTGCCATCAGTGACTCCCGACTAGCGGGGGCTTACGGGGCCAACGTCCTGACTTTC

len: 14
abundance: few
j_gene: TRBJ1-5
v_gene: TRBV27
d_gene: TRBD1
CDR3aa: CASSSDRGHQPQHF
CDR3nt: TGTGCCAGCAGTTCCGACAGGGGGCATCAGCCCCAGCATTTT

len: 14
abundance: few
j_gene: TRBJ1-2
v_gene: TRBV4-2
d_gene: TRBD1
CDR3aa: CASSTLDRGYGYTF
CDR3nt: TGTGCCAGCAGCACTTTGGACAGGGGTTATGGCTACACCTTC

len: 16
abundance: -
j_gene: TRBJ2-7
v_gene: TRBV2
d_gene: TRBD1
CDR3aa: CASGTRTGEIPYEQYF
CDR3nt: TGTGCCAGCGGGACGAGGACAGGGGAGATTCCCTACGAGCAGTACTTC

len: 15
abundance: -
j_gene: TRBJ2-5
v_gene: TRBV11-2
d_gene: -
CDR3aa: CASSLGGVSSETQYF
CDR3nt: TGTGCCAGCAGCTTGGGGGGTGTGAGTTCCGAGACCCAGTACTTC

len: 14
abundance: -
j_gene: TRBJ2-1
v_gene: TRBV10-3
d_gene: -
CDR3aa: CAITPGHAYNEQFF
CDR3nt: TGTGCCATCACCCCGGGACACGCCTACAATGAGCAGTTCTTC

len: 15
abundance: -
j_gene: TRBJ1-5
v_gene: TRBV7-6
d_gene: TRBD1
CDR3aa: CASSSGTGGDQPQHF
CDR3nt: TGTGCCAGCAGCTCCGGAACAGGGGGGGATCAGCCCCAGCATTTT

len: 16
abundance: -
j_gene: TRBJ2-3
v_gene: TRBV5-1
d_gene: -
CDR3aa: CASSFYELTSTDTQYF
CDR3nt: TGCGCCAGCAGCTTCTACGAACTAACTAGCACAGATACGCAGTATTTT

len: 14
abundance: -
j_gene: TRBJ2-1
v_gene: TRBV7-6
d_gene: TRBD2
CDR3aa: CASSPGLADNEQFF
CDR3nt: TGTGCCAGCAGCCCAGGACTAGCGGACAATGAGCAGTTCTTC

len: 16
abundance: -
j_gene: TRBJ2-1
v_gene: TRBV2
d_gene: TRBD2
CDR3aa: CASSDWAASGSNEQFF
CDR3nt: TGTGCCAGCAGTGATTGGGCGGCTAGCGGGAGTAATGAGCAGTTCTTC

len: 15
abundance: few
j_gene: TRBJ1-2
v_gene: TRBV27
d_gene: -
CDR3aa: CASSSAEGHPYGYTF
CDR3nt: TGTGCCAGCAGTTCCGCAGAGGGACACCCCTATGGCTACACCTTC

len: 14
abundance: -
j_gene: TRBJ2-7
v_gene: TRBV5-1
d_gene: -
CDR3aa: CASSLGAVDYEQYF
CDR3nt: TGCGCCAGCAGCTTAGGGGCGGTGGACTACGAGCAGTACTTC

len: 16
abundance: -
j_gene: TRBJ1-5
v_gene: TRBV15
d_gene: -
CDR3aa: CATSPLPVASNQPQHF
CDR3nt: TGTGCCACCAGCCCGCTCCCGGTTGCTAGCAATCAGCCCCAGCATTTT

len: 16
abundance: -
j_gene: TRBJ1-3
v_gene: TRBV18
d_gene: -
CDR3aa: CASSRERGGVGNTIYF
CDR3nt: TGTGCCAGCTCACGCGAGCGAGGAGGAGTTGGAAACACCATATATTTT